The 8 T cell receptor beta chains listed next were all sequenced from one sample in a study of blood T cells in healthy people across ages. Combining a sample-barcoded 5' primer with a J-beta primer mix, a second PCR ran for 7 to 11 cycles. TCRdb independently ran MiXCR on the 5' RACE reads; one entry per CDR3 protein. This table has some 920,000 distinct CDR3 sequences, about 53% appearing once. Material for sequencing was blood. The origin of the receptors is an older woman in good health.

This clonotype showed up just a few times. This chain uses TRBV5-1 with TRBJ2-2, with 7 bases identical to TRBD1. The V gene end was trimmed by 6 bases and the J gene end by 4 bases; junction bases not matched to a gene: 12. The CDR3 covers 16 residues. Germline assignment: CDR1 SGHRS and CDR2 YFSETQ. The CDR3: CASTERTGVFTGELFF. DNA of the CDR3: TGCGCCAGCACCGAGAGAACAGGGGTTTTCACCGGGGAGCTGTTTTTT.

The genes are TRBV10-3 and TRBJ2-3; a weak D match, TRBD2 (6 bases). The CDR3 sequence is 16 residues long. Trimming took off 2 bases at V and 3 bases at J, with 15 bases between the two ends. Germline V CDR1 and CDR2: ENHRY, SYGVKD. CDR3 sequence reads: CAISEPGLTITDTQYF. CDR3 sequence (DNA): TGTGCCATCAGTGAGCCAGGACTAACGATTACAGATACGCAGTATTTT.

This clonotype was counted between two and nine times. The chain recombines TRBV20-1 with TRBJ2-7; no definite D call. The CDR3 is made up of 16 amino acids. V was pared by 1 base and J by 4 bases, with 20 bases between. In germline, CDR1 is DFQATT, CDR2 SNEGSKA (reference sequence). CDR3 DNA: TGCAGTGCTAGAGGAGTGGGTCTGGCTTCCCTGTACGAGCAGTACTTC. Translated: CSARGVGLASLYEQYF.

This rearrangement joins TRBV25-1 to TRBJ2-1, with a weak D call TRBD1 (5 bases). Germline V CDR1 and CDR2: MGHDK, SYGVNS. V gave up 6 bases and J gave up 6 bases, with 15 bases separating them. This CDR3 contains 14 residues. The CDR3 protein is CASSPRELSNEQFF. The CDR3 nucleotides read TGTGCCAGCAGCCCCAGGGAACTCTCCAATGAGCAGTTCTTC.

The J gene is TRBJ2-5, the V gene TRBV28, with D perhaps matching TRBD2 (6 bases). Trimming took 7 bases from V and 5 from J, leaving 14 bases between them. Germline assignment: CDR1 MDHEN and CDR2 SYDVKM. This CDR3 comprises 13 residues. In nucleotides, the CDR3 is TGTGCCAGCACTGCGGGAATCGGGGAGACCCAGTACTTC. Its protein product is CASTAGIGETQYF.

This clonotype was observed a single time. J is TRBJ1-4 and V is TRBV20-1, with 10 nucleotides matching TRBD1. The CDR3 has 14 residues. Germline loops: CDR1 DFQATT, CDR2 SNEGSKA (reference sequence). V lost 5 bases and J lost 8; bases outside the gene matches: 8. CDR3 in amino acids: CSAHSGTGAEKLFF. In DNA form, the CDR3 reads TGCAGTGCTCACTCGGGGACAGGGGCGGAAAAACTGTTTTTT.

The V gene is TRBV6-6, the J gene TRBJ1-5; TRBD1 is a possible D gene (5 bases). The CDR3 is 15 amino acids. Deletions cut 3 bases from V and 0 bases from J, with 9 bases between. The germline V gene encodes CDR1 MNHNY and CDR2 SVGAGI (reference sequence). CDR3 protein: CASSYRGSSNQPQHF. The CDR3 DNA follows: TGTGCCAGCAGTTATCGGGGGTCTAGCAATCAGCCCCAGCATTTT.

This chain uses TRBV7-8 with TRBJ1-5; perhaps TRBD1 as D (6 bases). The CDR3 is made up of 17 amino acids. Trimming pared 8 bases from V and 1 base from J, leaving 21 bases between. Germline CDR1 and CDR2: SGHVS and FQNEAQ. CDR3 DNA: TGTGCCAGCCAGCTAAGTTTAAACAGGGAAAGCAATCAGCCCCAGCATTTT. The encoded protein is CASQLSLNRESNQPQHF.